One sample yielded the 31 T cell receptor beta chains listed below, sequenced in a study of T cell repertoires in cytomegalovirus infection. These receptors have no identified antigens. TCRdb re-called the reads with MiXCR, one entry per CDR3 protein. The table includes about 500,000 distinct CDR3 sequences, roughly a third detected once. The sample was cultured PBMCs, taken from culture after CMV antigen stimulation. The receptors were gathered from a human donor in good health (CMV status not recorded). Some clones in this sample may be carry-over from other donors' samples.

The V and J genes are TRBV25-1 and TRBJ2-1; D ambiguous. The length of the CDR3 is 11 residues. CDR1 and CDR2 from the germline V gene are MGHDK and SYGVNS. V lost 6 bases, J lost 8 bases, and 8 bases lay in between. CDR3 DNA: TGTGCCAGCAGCGGCGGCTATGAGCAGTTCTTC. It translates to CASSGGYEQFF.

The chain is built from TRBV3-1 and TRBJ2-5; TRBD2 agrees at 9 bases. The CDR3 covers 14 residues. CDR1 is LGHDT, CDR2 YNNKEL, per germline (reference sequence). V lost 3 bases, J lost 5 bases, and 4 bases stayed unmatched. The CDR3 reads CASSHSSGMETQYF. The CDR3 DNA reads TGTGCCAGCAGCCACTCTAGCGGGATGGAGACCCAGTACTTC.

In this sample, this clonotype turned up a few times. CDR3 region: CASSSRRGGVLEKLFF. Here the CDR3 DNA reads TGTGCCAGCAGCTCCCGGCGAGGGGGCGTTCTTGAAAAACTGTTTTTT. The chain couples TRBV7-8 to TRBJ1-4; 7 bases agree with TRBD1. The CDR3 consists of 16 residues. In germline, CDR1 is SGHVS, CDR2 FQNEAQ. V lost 4 bases, J lost 7 bases, and 12 bases stayed unmatched.

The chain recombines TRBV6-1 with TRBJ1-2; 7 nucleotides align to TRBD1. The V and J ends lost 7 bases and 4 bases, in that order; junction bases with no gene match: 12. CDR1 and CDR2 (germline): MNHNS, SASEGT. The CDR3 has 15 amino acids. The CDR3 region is CASTSPDRVRYGYTF. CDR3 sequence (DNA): TGTGCCAGCACCAGCCCTGACAGGGTCCGCTATGGCTACACCTTC.

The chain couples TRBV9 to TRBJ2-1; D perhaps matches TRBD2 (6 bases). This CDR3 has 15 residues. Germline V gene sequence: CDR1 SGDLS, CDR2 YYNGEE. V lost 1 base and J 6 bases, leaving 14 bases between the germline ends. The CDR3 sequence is CASSVYHEGGNEQFF. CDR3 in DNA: TGTGCCAGCAGCGTATACCACGAGGGAGGCAATGAGCAGTTCTTC.

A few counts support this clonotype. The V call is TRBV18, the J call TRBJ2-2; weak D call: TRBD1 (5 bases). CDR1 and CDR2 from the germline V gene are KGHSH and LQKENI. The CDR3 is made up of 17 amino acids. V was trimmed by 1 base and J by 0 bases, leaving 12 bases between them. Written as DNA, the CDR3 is TGTGCCAGCTCACCACTTTTTACGACAGCGAACACCGGGGAGCTGTTTTTT. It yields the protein CASSPLFTTANTGELFF.

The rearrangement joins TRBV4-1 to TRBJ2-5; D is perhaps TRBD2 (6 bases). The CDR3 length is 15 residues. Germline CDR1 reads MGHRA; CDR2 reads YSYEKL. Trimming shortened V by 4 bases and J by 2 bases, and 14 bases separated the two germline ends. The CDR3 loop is CASSPVGTGQETQYF. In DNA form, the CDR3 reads TGCGCCAGCAGCCCCGTGGGGACTGGACAAGAGACCCAGTACTTC.

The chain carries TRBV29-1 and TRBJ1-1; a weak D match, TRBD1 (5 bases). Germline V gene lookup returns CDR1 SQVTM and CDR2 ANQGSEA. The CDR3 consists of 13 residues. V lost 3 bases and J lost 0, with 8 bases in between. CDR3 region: CSVDRAMNTEAFF. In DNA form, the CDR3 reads TGCAGCGTTGACAGGGCCATGAACACTGAAGCTTTCTTT.

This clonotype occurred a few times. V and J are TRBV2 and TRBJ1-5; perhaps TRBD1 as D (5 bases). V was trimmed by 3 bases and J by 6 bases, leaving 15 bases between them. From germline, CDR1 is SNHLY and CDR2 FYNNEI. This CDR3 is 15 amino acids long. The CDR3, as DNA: TGTGCCAGCAGTGACGTTGTTGCAGGGATTCAGCCCCAGCATTTT. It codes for CASSDVVAGIQPQHF.

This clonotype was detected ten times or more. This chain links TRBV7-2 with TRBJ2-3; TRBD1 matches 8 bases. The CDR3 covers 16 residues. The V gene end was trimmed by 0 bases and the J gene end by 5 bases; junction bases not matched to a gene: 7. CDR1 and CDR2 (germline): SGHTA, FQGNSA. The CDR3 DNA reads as TGTGCCAGCAGCTTAGCGGGGCAGGGGGCGATAGATACGCAGTATTTT. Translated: CASSLAGQGAIDTQYF. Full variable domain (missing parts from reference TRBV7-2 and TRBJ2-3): GAGVSQSPSNKVTEKGKDVELRCDPISGHTALYWYRQSLGQGLEFLIYFQGNSAPDKSGLPSDRFSAERTGGSVSTLTIQRTQQEDSAVYLCASSLAGQGAIDTQYFGPGTRLTVL.

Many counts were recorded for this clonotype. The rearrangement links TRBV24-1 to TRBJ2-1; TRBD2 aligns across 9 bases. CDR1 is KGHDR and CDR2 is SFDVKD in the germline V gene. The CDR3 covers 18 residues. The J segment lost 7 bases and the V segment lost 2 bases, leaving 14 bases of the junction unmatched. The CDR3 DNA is TGTGCCACCAGTGATTCCCGGACAGAGCTAGCGGGATTAAATGAGCAGTTCTTC. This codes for CATSDSRTELAGLNEQFF.

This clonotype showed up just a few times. CDR3 nucleotides: TGTGCCAGCAGCTTAGGCCGAATAGCGGGAGGGTCGAATACGCAGTATTTT. This codes for CASSLGRIAGGSNTQYF. The chain employs TRBV7-2 and TRBJ2-3; 11 positions agree with TRBD2. This CDR3 contains 17 residues. The germline CDR1 and CDR2 sequences are SGHTA and FQGNSA. Germline trimming cut 1 base from V and 7 bases from J; bases unmatched to any gene: 10. Filled out from reference TRBV7-2 and TRBJ2-3, the complete variable domain reads GAGVSQSPSNKVTEKGKDVELRCDPISGHTALYWYRQSLGQGLEFLIYFQGNSAPDKSGLPSDRFSAERTGGSVSTLTIQRTQQEDSAVYLCASSLGRIAGGSNTQYFGPGTRLTVL.

CDR3 in DNA: TGCGCCAGCAGCCAAGAAGGAGCGGGCAGCACAGATACGCAGTATTTT. This translates into CASSQEGAGSTDTQYF. The V call is TRBV4-3, the J call TRBJ2-3; weak D call: TRBD2 (6 bases). Deletions cut 0 bases from V and 0 bases from J, with 10 bases between. Germline V gene sequence: CDR1 LGHNA, CDR2 YSLEER. There are 16 residues in the CDR3.

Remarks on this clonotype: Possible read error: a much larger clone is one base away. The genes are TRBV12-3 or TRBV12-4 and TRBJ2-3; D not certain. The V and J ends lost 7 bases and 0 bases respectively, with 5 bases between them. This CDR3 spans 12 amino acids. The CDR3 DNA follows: TGTGCCAGCACCTGGAGCACAGATACGCAGTATTTT. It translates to CASTWSTDTQYF.

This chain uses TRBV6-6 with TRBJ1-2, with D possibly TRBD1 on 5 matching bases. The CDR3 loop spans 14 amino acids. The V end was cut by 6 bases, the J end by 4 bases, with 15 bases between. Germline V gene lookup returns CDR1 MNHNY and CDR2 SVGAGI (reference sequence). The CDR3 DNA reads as TGTGCCAGCAGGGCCCCTGGGGCCCGCTATGGCTACACCTTC. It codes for CASRAPGARYGYTF.

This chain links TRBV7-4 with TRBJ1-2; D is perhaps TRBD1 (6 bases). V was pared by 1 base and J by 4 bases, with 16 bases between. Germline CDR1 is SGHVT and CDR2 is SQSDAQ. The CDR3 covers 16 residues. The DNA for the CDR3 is TGTGCCAGCAGCTTAGAATCCCCAGGGGTTGGCTATGGCTACACCTTC. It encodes CASSLESPGVGYGYTF.

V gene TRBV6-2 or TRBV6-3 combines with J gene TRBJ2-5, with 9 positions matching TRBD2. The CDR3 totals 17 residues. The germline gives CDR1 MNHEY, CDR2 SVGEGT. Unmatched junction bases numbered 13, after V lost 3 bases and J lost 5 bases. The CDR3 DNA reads TGTGCCAGCAGTTATGCCGCGGGAGGGAAGATTGCGGAGACCCAGTACTTC. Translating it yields CASSYAAGGKIAETQYF.

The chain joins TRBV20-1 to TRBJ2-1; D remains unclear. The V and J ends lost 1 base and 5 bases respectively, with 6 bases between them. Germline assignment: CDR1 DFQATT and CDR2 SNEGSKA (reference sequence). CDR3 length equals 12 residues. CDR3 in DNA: TGCAGTGCTAGAGTATTTGACAATGAGCAGTTCTTC. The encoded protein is CSARVFDNEQFF.

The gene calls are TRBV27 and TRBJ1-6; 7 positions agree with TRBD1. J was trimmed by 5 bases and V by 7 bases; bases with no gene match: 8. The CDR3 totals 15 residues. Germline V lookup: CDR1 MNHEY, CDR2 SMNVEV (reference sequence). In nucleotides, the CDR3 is TGTGCCAGCACTCCTAGGGACAGAAATAATTCACCCCTCCACTTT. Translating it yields CASTPRDRNNSPLHF.

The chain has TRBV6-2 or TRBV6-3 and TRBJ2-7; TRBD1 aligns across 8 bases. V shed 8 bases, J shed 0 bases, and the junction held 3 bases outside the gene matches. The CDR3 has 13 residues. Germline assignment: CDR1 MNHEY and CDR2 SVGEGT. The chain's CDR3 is CASRDRLSYEQYF. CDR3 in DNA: TGTGCCAGCCGGGACAGGCTCTCCTACGAGCAGTACTTC.

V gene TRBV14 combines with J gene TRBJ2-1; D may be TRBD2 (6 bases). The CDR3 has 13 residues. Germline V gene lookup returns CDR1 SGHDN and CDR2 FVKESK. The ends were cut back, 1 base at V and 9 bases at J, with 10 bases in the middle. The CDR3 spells CASSQAGEVEQFF. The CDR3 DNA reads TGTGCCAGCAGCCAAGCCGGGGAGGTTGAGCAGTTCTTC.

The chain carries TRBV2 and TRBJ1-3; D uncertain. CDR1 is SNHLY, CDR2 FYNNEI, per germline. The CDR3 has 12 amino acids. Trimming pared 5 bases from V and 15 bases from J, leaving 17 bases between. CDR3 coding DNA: TGTGCCAGCAGTCCAAACGACATCGCCCCATATTTT. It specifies CASSPNDIAPYF.

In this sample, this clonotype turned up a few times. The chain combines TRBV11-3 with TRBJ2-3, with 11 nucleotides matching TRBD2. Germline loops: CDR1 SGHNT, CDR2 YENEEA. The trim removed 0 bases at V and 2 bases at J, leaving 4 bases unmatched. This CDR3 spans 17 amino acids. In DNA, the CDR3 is TGTGCCAGCAGCTTAGAAGGTAGCGGGAGGGACACAGATACGCAGTATTTT. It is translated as CASSLEGSGRDTDTQYF.

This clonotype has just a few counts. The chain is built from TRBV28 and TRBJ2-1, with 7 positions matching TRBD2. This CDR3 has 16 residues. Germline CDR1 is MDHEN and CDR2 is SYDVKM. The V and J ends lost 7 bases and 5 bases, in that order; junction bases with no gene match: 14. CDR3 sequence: CASTPWGGPVNNEQFF. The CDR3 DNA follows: TGTGCCAGCACTCCTTGGGGAGGGCCGGTAAACAATGAGCAGTTCTTC.

The chain's CDR3 is CASSYTGVAEAFF. The CDR3 nucleotides read TGTGCCAGCAGTTACACGGGAGTAGCTGAAGCTTTCTTT. The V call is TRBV6-6, the J call TRBJ1-1; D is unclear. CDR1 is MNHNY, CDR2 SVGAGI, per germline (reference sequence). This CDR3 comprises 13 residues. The V end was cut by 2 bases, the J end by 6 bases, with 10 bases between.

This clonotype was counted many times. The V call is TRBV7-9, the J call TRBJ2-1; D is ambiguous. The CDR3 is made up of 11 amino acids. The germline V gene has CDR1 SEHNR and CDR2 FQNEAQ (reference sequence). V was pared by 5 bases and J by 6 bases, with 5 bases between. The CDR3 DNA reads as TGTGCCAGCAGCCGAGTCAATGAGCAGTTCTTC. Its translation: CASSRVNEQFF.

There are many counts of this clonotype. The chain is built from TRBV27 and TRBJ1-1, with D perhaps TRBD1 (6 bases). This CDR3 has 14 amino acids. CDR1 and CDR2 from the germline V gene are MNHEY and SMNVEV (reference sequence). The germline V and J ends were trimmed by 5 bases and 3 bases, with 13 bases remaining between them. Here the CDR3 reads CASSTTGSDTEAFF. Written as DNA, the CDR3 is TGTGCCAGCAGTACCACAGGGTCGGACACTGAAGCTTTCTTT.

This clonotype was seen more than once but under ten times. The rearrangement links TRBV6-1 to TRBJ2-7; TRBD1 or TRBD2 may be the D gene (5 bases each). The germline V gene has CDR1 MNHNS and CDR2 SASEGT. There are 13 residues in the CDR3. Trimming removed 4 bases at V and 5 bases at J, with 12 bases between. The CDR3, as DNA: TGTGCCAGCAGTGCACAATGGGACGACGAGCAGTACGTC. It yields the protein CASSAQWDDEQYV.

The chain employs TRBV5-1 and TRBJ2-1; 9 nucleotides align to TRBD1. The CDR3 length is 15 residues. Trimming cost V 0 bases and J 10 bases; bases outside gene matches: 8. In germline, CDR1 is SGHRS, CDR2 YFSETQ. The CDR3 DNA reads TGCGCCAGCAGCTTGGGTTTACAGGGGGCAGGGGAGCAGTTCTTC. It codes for CASSLGLQGAGEQFF.

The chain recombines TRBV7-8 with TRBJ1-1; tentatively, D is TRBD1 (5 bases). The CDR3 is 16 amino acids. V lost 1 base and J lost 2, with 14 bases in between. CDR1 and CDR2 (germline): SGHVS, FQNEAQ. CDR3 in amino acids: CASSLERGLRNTEAFF. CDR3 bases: TGTGCCAGCAGCTTAGAAAGGGGACTTCGAAACACTGAAGCTTTCTTT.

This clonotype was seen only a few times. The CDR3 region is CASRQGGEKLFF. The CDR3 bases are TGTGCCAGCAGACAGGGAGGAGAAAAACTGTTTTTT. The chain links TRBV28 to TRBJ1-4; a possible D gene is TRBD1 (6 bases). Germline loops: CDR1 MDHEN, CDR2 SYDVKM. This CDR3 contains 12 residues. Trimming cost V 6 bases and J 8 bases, with 10 bases left between them.